Given below is one T cell receptor beta chain in context. High-throughput TCR beta sequencing covered peripheral CD8+ and CD4+ T cells. Negative isolation yielded the CD8+ and CD4+ T cells, while FACS enriched the TEMRA cells. This record belongs to a study of CD8 T cells in Susac syndrome. The CDR3 length is 17 residues. Germline V gene lookup returns CDR1 SGDLS and CDR2 YYNGEE. The V end lost 0 bases, the J end lost 5 bases, and 20 bases lay between the germline ends. With random hexamers, roughly 0.45 to 1 ug RNA was reverse transcribed. Multiplex immunoSEQ PCR targeted 54 Vbeta and 13 Jbeta TCR beta segments. TCRdb recomputed calls from the immunoSEQ multiplex PCR reads with MiXCR, one row per CDR3 protein. Of more than 75,000 distinct CDR3 sequences in the sample, just under 95% were seen once.

The receptor comes from a human donor in good health. Material: CD8+ T cells from PBMCs. The chain uses TRBV9 and TRBJ1-1; TRBD1 is a possible D gene (5 bases). CDR3 amino acids: CASSVAPLGGSMTEAFF. CDR3 bases: TGTGCCAGCAGCGTAGCCCCACTTGGGGGTTCGATGACTGAAGCTTTCTTT.